The text below deals with one TCR beta chain. Its antigen is unknown. Base qualities are missing; no much larger clone stands one base away. The sequencing machine was an Illumina HiSeq 1500. Using fastp at Q25 and MiXCR, TCRdb reprocessed the public reads and kept productive beta chains. CDR3 protein duplicates are merged, each entry listing the most common genes and DNA. Present in this sample are 370,000 or so distinct CDR3 sequences, nearly 35% of which were seen just once. The biggest ten clones account for approximately 13% of the sample. The data belong to a study of T cell repertoires in cytomegalovirus infection (dated by TCRdb to between 2018 and 2021). Regarding the complete study: The peptide stimulations were aimed at well-studied HLA-B-restricted epitopes as well as recently identified HLA-C-restricted CMV epitopes, whose presentation resists viral immunomodulation. The HLA type of each donor mattered for the analysis, because public TCR beta signatures pointed to carriage of CMV infection along with the matching HLA type. What the authors observed across the whole study: Carriers of CMV infection plus the relevant HLA type were discriminated by the cumulative frequency of public TCR beta family members in the study cohort and in an independent roughly 350-donor cohort. In the ex vivo response, HLA-C-restricted CMV-specific TCR beta clonotypes were dominant, and in two of eight donors the single most frequent clonotype came from this HLA-C-restricted group.

What this sample's treatment or condition label stands for: in vitro stimulation with specific CMV peptide epitopes to enrich CMV-specific T cells. Via the germline V gene, CDR1 is MDHEN and CDR2 SYDVKM. V lost 9 bases and J lost 9 bases, and the count of bases not matched to a germline gene is 12. Its CDR3 holds 14 amino acids, cysteine through phenylalanine. Only the CDR3 region is kept as DNA, spanning 42 bases read in frame from base 1. Sequenced here: cultured PBMCs, sampled from culture after CMV antigen stimulation. The chain employs TRBV28 and TRBJ2-1, with 9 junctional bases fitting TRBD2. The clonotype was recovered from a human donor in good health (CMV status not recorded). Some clones in this sample may be carry-over from other donors' samples. Here is the DNA: TGTGCCAGTGAGGGGCGGGAGGGCCTCGGTGAGCAGTTCTTC. This gives the protein CASEGREGLGEQFF.